These T cell receptor beta chains were read from a single sample in a study of brain T cells in children with intractable seizures. Only in-frame clones appear in the TCRdb table, and some are missing; sequencing was by immunoSEQ multiplex PCR. The sample includes just under 65,000 clones, 90% to 96% of them seen just once. This sample comprised peripheral blood, obtained at surgery. The receptors come from a boy under two years old with focal cortical dysplasia and intractable seizures. The CDR3 runs from the conserved cysteine through the conserved F or W. Each record gives: CDR3 protein, CDR3 DNA, CDR3 length, J gene, clone size, V gene, D gene. A D gene is named only where the DNA matches it firmly. Some rows mark clone size as missing; the rest say once, few, many or name a class of expanded clone.

CDR3: CASSSFGNNEQFF
DNA: TGTGCCAGCAGCAGCTTTGGTAACAATGAGCAGTTCTTC
length: 13
J: TRBJ2-1
size: .
V: TRBV11-2
D: .

CDR3: CASSQDPPPGELFF
DNA: TGTGCCAGCAGCCAAGATCCCCCCCCCGGGGAGCTGTTTTTT
length: 14
J: TRBJ2-2
size: .
V: TRBV14
D: .

CDR3: CASISRAANTGELFF
DNA: TGTGCCAGCATCTCTAGGGCCGCGAACACCGGGGAGCTGTTTTTT
length: 15
J: TRBJ2-2
size: .
V: TRBV3-1/TRBV3-2
D: .

CDR3: CAISPGTDTQYF
DNA: TGTGCCATCAGTCCGGGAACAGATACGCAGTATTTT
length: 12
J: TRBJ2-3
size: .
V: TRBV10-3
D: .

CDR3: CASRRLAGVNEQFF
DNA: TGTGCCAGCAGAAGACTAGCGGGAGTCAATGAGCAGTTCTTC
length: 14
J: TRBJ2-1
size: .
V: TRBV6-5
D: TRBD2

CDR3: CASRPQGANIQYF
DNA: TGTGCCAGTAGGCCACAGGGGGCGAACATTCAGTACTTC
length: 13
J: TRBJ2-4
size: .
V: TRBV19
D: TRBD1

CDR3: CASSLSGARADTQYF
DNA: TGTGCCAGCAGCTTATCGGGGGCTAGGGCAGATACGCAGTATTTT
length: 15
J: TRBJ2-3
size: .
V: TRBV5-4
D: .

CDR3: CASSQLASTGELFF
DNA: TGTGCCAGCAGCCAACTAGCGAGCACCGGGGAGCTGTTTTTT
length: 14
J: TRBJ2-2
size: .
V: TRBV4-2
D: .

CDR3: CASSFSWGLYNEQFF
DNA: TGTGCCAGCAGCTTTAGTTGGGGACTTTACAATGAGCAGTTCTTC
length: 15
J: TRBJ2-1
size: .
V: TRBV7-6
D: .

CDR3: CAAGVYNSPLHF
DNA: TGTGCGGCCGGGGTGTATAATTCACCCCTCCACTTT
length: 12
J: TRBJ1-6
size: .
V: TRBV27
D: .

CDR3: CASSLVGLAGRQQYF
DNA: TGTGCCAGCAGCTTAGTGGGACTAGCGGGGAGACAACAGTACTTC
length: 15
J: TRBJ2-5
size: .
V: TRBV7-2
D: TRBD2

CDR3: CASSHIGLAVDNEQFF
DNA: TGCGCCAGCAGCCATATAGGACTAGCGGTCGACAATGAGCAGTTCTTC
length: 16
J: TRBJ2-1
size: .
V: TRBV4-1
D: TRBD2

CDR3: CASSIDHNEQFF
DNA: TGTGCCAGTAGTATCGACCACAATGAGCAGTTCTTC
length: 12
J: TRBJ2-1
size: .
V: TRBV19
D: .

CDR3: CASSQDLAGGLIDTQYF
DNA: TGCGCCAGCAGCCAAGATTTGGCGGGGGGGCTGATAGATACGCAGTATTTT
length: 17
J: TRBJ2-3
size: .
V: TRBV4-1
D: TRBD2

CDR3: CASSLGQGNQPQHF
DNA: TGTGCCAGCAGTTTAGGACAGGGCAATCAGCCCCAGCATTTT
length: 14
J: TRBJ1-5
size: once
V: TRBV28
D: TRBD1

CDR3: CASSGASPPYEQYF
DNA: TGTGCCAGCAGTGGGGCCTCACCCCCATACGAGCAGTACTTC
length: 14
J: TRBJ2-7
size: .
V: TRBV28
D: .

CDR3: CASSLASAQPQHF
DNA: TGTGCCAGCAGCTTAGCGTCGGCCCAGCCCCAGCATTTT
length: 13
J: TRBJ1-5
size: .
V: TRBV7-2
D: .

CDR3: CASSGYPQGYEQYF
DNA: TGCGCCAGCAGCGGCTACCCTCAGGGCTACGAGCAGTACTTC
length: 14
J: TRBJ2-7
size: .
V: TRBV5-1
D: .

CDR3: CASSPPGPRYTF
DNA: TGTGCCAGCAGCCCCCCGGGCCCCCGCTACACCTTC
length: 12
J: TRBJ1-2
size: .
V: TRBV11-2
D: .

CDR3: CATRTDTQYF
DNA: TGTGCCACCCGAACAGATACGCAGTATTTT
length: 10
J: TRBJ2-3
size: .
V: TRBV25-1
D: .

CDR3: CASSNRDRGNQPQHF
DNA: TGTGCCAGCAGCAACCGGGACAGGGGCAATCAGCCCCAGCATTTT
length: 15
J: TRBJ1-5
size: .
V: TRBV3-1/TRBV3-2
D: TRBD1

CDR3: CASSQNPRMGTDYGYTF
DNA: TGTGCCAGCAGCCAAAACCCAAGGATGGGGACAGACTATGGCTACACCTTC
length: 17
J: TRBJ1-2
size: .
V: TRBV14
D: TRBD1